The sequence of this T cell receptor (beta chain) was determined in a study of blood T cell repertoires in COVID-19. The wider study: Nucleic acid was either cDNA or gDNA, and it came from T cells, B-cell-depleted T cells, or PBMCs.

Authors' data handling: The authors estimated nucleated cell counts from reference gene primer amplification. Here immunoSEQ multiplex PCR was the method, and the copy in TCRdb shows in-frame clones only, minus some. The V and J calls and clone size are taken from that table; D and trimming were inferred from the DNA. The sample records roughly 150,000 clones, approximately 80% being singletons. CDR1 and CDR2 (germline): SGHRS, YFSETQ. The CDR3 spans 14 residues. Trimming left V 3 bases short and J 2 bases short, with 12 bases between. The V call is TRBV5-1, the J call TRBJ2-7, with a tentative D call TRBD1 (8 bases). The sequencing sample was made of peripheral blood. The clonotype comes from a woman of 80 years or more with active or convalescent COVID-19. The CDR3 loop reads CASSSTGGAYEQYF. The CDR3 coding sequence is TGCGCCAGCAGCTCCACAGGGGGGGCCTACGAGCAGTACTTC.